This TCR beta chain was sequenced for a study of blood T cells in healthy people across ages. The donors, all healthy, were Caucasians living in Russia, aged about 6 to 95. A second PCR of about 7 to 12 cycles used a sample-barcoded 5' primer and a J-beta primer mix. Each CDR3 protein is one row after TCRdb ran MiXCR on the 5' RACE reads. The sample shows 800,000 to 950,000 distinct CDR3 sequences, about 44% of them seen only once. There are a few counts of this clonotype. Trimming pared 0 bases from V and 7 bases from J, leaving 12 bases between. The germline CDR1 and CDR2 sequences are LGHNA and YNFKEQ. The CDR3 is 15 amino acids.

This sequence was found in a man aged 25-45 years in good health. Sequences were obtained from blood. The V call is TRBV4-2, the J call TRBJ1-4; D uncertain. This chain's CDR3 is CASSQDRTKGEKLFF. CDR3 bases: TGTGCCAGCAGCCAAGATAGGACCAAAGGTGAAAAACTGTTTTTT.